The 19 T cell receptor beta chains reported below all come from one sample, sequenced in a study of blood T cell repertoires in COVID-19. Clones were sequenced by immunoSEQ multiplex PCR, and TCRdb holds only the in-frame ones, with some missing. This sample yields around 81,000 clones, of which 70% to 90% are seen a single time; 3.4% belongs to the top ten. Sequencing used peripheral blood. The source of these receptors is a man in his forties or fifties with acute or convalescent COVID-19.

The genes are TRBV3-1 (or the pseudogene TRBV3-2) and TRBJ1-1; a possible D gene is TRBD1 (6 bases). Trimming shortened V by 4 bases and J by 4 bases, and 19 bases separated the two germline ends. Germline V gene data show CDR1 as LGHDT and CDR2 as YNNKEL (reference sequence). The CDR3 extends over 16 amino acids. In DNA form, the CDR3 reads TGTGCCAGCAGCCCCCGGGGGGGGGCTCGGGGCACTGAAGCTTTCTTT. This encodes CASSPRGGARGTEAFF.

The gene calls are TRBV5-1 and TRBJ2-5; 7 bases line up with TRBD2. CDR1 is SGHRS and CDR2 is YFSETQ in the germline V gene. V shed 0 bases and J 1 base; nucleotides not matched to a gene: 6. This CDR3 region has 16 residues. CDR3 sequence reads: CASSLGGEGTQETQYF. The DNA for the CDR3 is TGCGCCAGCAGCTTGGGCGGGGAGGGGACCCAAGAGACCCAGTACTTC.

The genes are TRBV18 and TRBJ1-3; no reliable D call. Germline assignment: CDR1 KGHSH and CDR2 LQKENI. The CDR3 consists of 15 residues. The V and J ends lost 0 bases and 2 bases respectively, with 8 bases between them. The CDR3 DNA is TGTGCCAGCTCACCACCCGCCGGAGCTGGAAACACCATATATTTT. Translation gives CASSPPAGAGNTIYF.

The chain combines TRBV5-8 with TRBJ1-1; D is possibly TRBD1 (6 bases). The CDR3 has 14 residues. Germline CDR1 and CDR2: SGHTS and YDEGEE. V dropped 3 bases and J dropped 2 bases, with 11 bases sitting between them. The CDR3: CASSSDRSNTEAFF. DNA of the CDR3: TGTGCCAGCAGCTCTGACAGGAGTAACACTGAAGCTTTCTTT.

The chain joins TRBV6-5 to TRBJ2-2, with TRBD2 identical over 9 bases. The germline V gene encodes CDR1 MNHEY and CDR2 SVGAGI. There are 16 residues in the CDR3. V gave up 0 bases and J gave up 4 bases; unmatched junction bases: 3. CDR3 in DNA: TGTGCCAGCAGTTACTCGGGCGGGAGGGGCACCGGGGAGCTGTTTTTT. Its translation is CASSYSGGRGTGELFF.

This clone appeared a few times. The chain links TRBV28 to TRBJ2-7; 7 bases align to TRBD2. J lost 7 bases, V lost 6 bases, and 3 bases had no gene match. The CDR3 consists of 11 residues. Looked up from germline, CDR1 is MDHEN and CDR2 is SYDVKM. This CDR3 reads CASSWGGEQYF. CDR3 coding DNA: TGTGCCAGCAGCTGGGGGGGAGAGCAGTACTTC.

The rearrangement links TRBV10-3 to TRBJ1-5; tentative D call: TRBD1 (5 bases). The CDR3 is 14 amino acids. The germline gives CDR1 ENHRY, CDR2 SYGVKD. V was pared by 4 bases and J by 5 bases, with 12 bases between. DNA for the CDR3: TGTGCCATCAGTGCGGGGGATGTGGATCAGCCCCAGCATTTT. This translates into CAISAGDVDQPQHF.

The V call is TRBV18, the J call TRBJ2-7; D call uncertain. V was pared by 5 bases and J by 4 bases, with 15 bases between. Germline loops: CDR1 KGHSH, CDR2 LQKENI. The CDR3 runs 14 residues. For the CDR3, the DNA is TGTGCCAGCTCAATGGCGGAGAACCGGTACGAGCAGTACTTC. Translating it yields CASSMAENRYEQYF.

With respect to this clone: A junction boundary mismatches the germline segment, possibly from a read error. The chain recombines TRBV6-2 or TRBV6-3 with TRBJ2-3; tentatively, D is TRBD2 (6 bases). The CDR3 spans 13 residues. The germline V gene has CDR1 MNHEY and CDR2 SVGEGT. CDR3 DNA sequence: TGTGCCAGCAGTGACGTGGGACTGACATGGCCTTCGTTT. Its protein is CASSDVGLTWPSF.

This rearrangement joins TRBV4-3 to TRBJ2-2; 7 bases agree with TRBD1. The CDR3 loop spans 17 amino acids. Germline CDR1 LGHNA, CDR2 YSLEER. V lost 1 base and J lost 6; bases outside the gene matches: 11. Written as DNA, the CDR3 is TGCGCCAGCAGCCAAGCCGGGACGTCCGACAGGGCCGGGGAGCTGTTTTTT. This codes for CASSQAGTSDRAGELFF.

A few counts support this clone. This sequence joins TRBV6-7 and TRBJ2-7; D gene unclear. TRBV6-7 is treated as an ORF (open reading frame) with a function not yet certain. The CDR3 contains 9 residues. V was cut by 11 bases and J by 3 bases, with 5 bases left in between. The DNA of the CDR3 is TGTGCCTTCCGCTACGAGCAGTACTTC. Translation: CAFRYEQYF.

The V gene is TRBV20-1, the J gene TRBJ1-1; 7 nucleotides align to TRBD1. The trim removed 3 bases at V and 3 bases at J, leaving 7 bases unmatched. The CDR3 sequence is 14 residues long. Germline CDR1 and CDR2: DFQATT and SNEGSKA (reference sequence). CDR3 loop: CSASRTTGDTEAFF. The CDR3 nucleotides read TGCAGTGCTAGTCGAACTACAGGGGACACTGAAGCTTTCTTT.

This clone was recorded only once. This sequence joins TRBV7-6 and TRBJ2-1, with 8 bases fitting TRBD2. The length of the CDR3 is 15 residues. CDR1 SGHVS and CDR2 FNYEAQ come from the germline V gene. V gave up 5 bases and J gave up 4 bases; unmatched junction bases: 7. The CDR3 is CASSPLSGTYNEQFF. The CDR3 DNA is TGTGCCAGCAGCCCACTTAGCGGGACTTACAATGAGCAGTTCTTC.

The rearrangement links TRBV5-1 to TRBJ1-2, with 9 bases fitting TRBD1. Trimming at V came to 4 bases and at J to 6 bases, leaving 7 bases not matched to a gene. The CDR3 contains 14 residues. CDR1 SGHRS and CDR2 YFSETQ come from the germline V gene. CDR3 bases: TGCGCCAGCAGCGTGGGGACAGGGAGCGATGGCTACACCTTC. Translating it yields CASSVGTGSDGYTF. Combining the CDR3 with reference TRBV5-1 and TRBJ1-2 gives the whole variable domain KAGVTQTPRYLIKTRGQQVTLSCSPISGHRSVSWYQQTPGQGLQFLFEYFSETQRNKGNFPGRFSGRQFSNSRSEMNVSTLELGDSALYLCASSVGTGSDGYTFGSGTRLTVV.

This clone was seen a few times. This chain links TRBV6-5 with TRBJ1-3, with 8 bases identical to TRBD1. Trimming cost V 4 bases and J 0 bases; bases outside gene matches: 5. The CDR3 has 16 amino acids. Germline V gene lookup returns CDR1 MNHEY and CDR2 SVGAGI. CDR3 loop: CASSSGQAFSGNTIYF. CDR3 in DNA: TGTGCCAGCAGTTCGGGACAGGCGTTCTCTGGAAACACCATATATTTT.

V and J are TRBV7-2 and TRBJ1-1, with D possibly matching TRBD1 (5 bases). Germline V lookup: CDR1 SGHTA, CDR2 FQGNSA. Between the trimmed V and J ends, which lost 2 bases and 1 base, there was a span of 11 bases. The CDR3 spans 15 residues. The CDR3 bases are TGTGCCAGCAGCTTATTTCAGGGCCCGAACACTGAAGCTTTCTTT. It yields the protein CASSLFQGPNTEAFF.

This chain uses TRBV2 with TRBJ2-7, with TRBD2 matching over 13 bases. The germline V gene encodes CDR1 SNHLY and CDR2 FYNNEI. There are 16 residues in the CDR3. V lost 9 bases, J lost 4 bases, and 12 bases stayed unmatched. The DNA for the CDR3 is TGTGCCAGAGGAAGGACTAGCGGGAGTCTTTCTTACGAGCAGTACTTC. Translating it yields CARGRTSGSLSYEQYF.

The rearrangement joins TRBV21-1 to TRBJ1-4; TRBD1, the D gene given by the table, was not confirmed from the DNA. TRBV21-1 is deemed a pseudogene. The CDR3 extends over 14 amino acids. CDR3 sequence (DNA): TGTGCCAGCAGCAAGGGACAGGGAAATGAAAAACTGTTTTTT. Residues: CASSKGQGNEKLFF.

The chain is built from TRBV30 and TRBJ1-6; perhaps TRBD1 as D (6 bases). V dropped 4 bases and J dropped 7 bases, with 11 bases sitting between them. The CDR3 has 13 amino acids. Germline-derived CDR1 and CDR2 are GTSNPN and SVGIG (reference sequence). The CDR3 nucleotides read TGTGCCTGGACCGGACAGCCAAATTCACCCCTCCACTTT. Its translation: CAWTGQPNSPLHF.